The clone carrying this TCR beta chain was seen a handful of times. Its antigen is still unknown. This sample was taken from a study of vaccination and CD4 T cells after COVID-19. On the study more broadly: Convalescent patients were SARS-CoV-2 positive by nasal swab PCR; nine or ten mild, one severe. Overlapping spike peptides of SARS-CoV-2, HCoV-NL63, HCoV-OC43 and HCoV-229E were used, and cells were stimulated with them.

The study's findings and limits: 304 of 307 vaccine-specific clones from convalescent patients were spike mono-reactive.

Researchers used the Oncomine TCR Beta short-read assay to sequence DNA from cultured CD4+ T cells. TCRdb re-called the PCR reads through MiXCR, storing one row per CDR3 protein. The table lists about 16,000 distinct CDR3 sequences, approximately 50% of them singletons. The V gene end was trimmed by 4 bases and the J gene end by 2 bases; junction bases not matched to a gene: 1. The CDR3 length is 14 residues. Germline V gives CDR1 SEHNR, CDR2 FQNEAQ (reference sequence). Stated treatment: roughly 10-day PBMC culture with coronavirus spike peptide pools or control peptides (ViraFEST assay). Peptide pools at 8 to 10 ug/ml stimulated under 2.5 million PBMCs per well with about 9.6 IU/ml IL-2.

Source material: CD4+ T cells from blood, cultured in vitro. The chain couples TRBV7-9 to TRBJ1-5; TRBD1 aligns across 8 bases. The source is a human donor who had recovered from COVID-19. CDR3 nucleotide sequence: TGTGCCAGCAGCTCGACAGGGGGCAATCAGCCCCAGCATTTT. It yields the protein CASSSTGGNQPQHF.